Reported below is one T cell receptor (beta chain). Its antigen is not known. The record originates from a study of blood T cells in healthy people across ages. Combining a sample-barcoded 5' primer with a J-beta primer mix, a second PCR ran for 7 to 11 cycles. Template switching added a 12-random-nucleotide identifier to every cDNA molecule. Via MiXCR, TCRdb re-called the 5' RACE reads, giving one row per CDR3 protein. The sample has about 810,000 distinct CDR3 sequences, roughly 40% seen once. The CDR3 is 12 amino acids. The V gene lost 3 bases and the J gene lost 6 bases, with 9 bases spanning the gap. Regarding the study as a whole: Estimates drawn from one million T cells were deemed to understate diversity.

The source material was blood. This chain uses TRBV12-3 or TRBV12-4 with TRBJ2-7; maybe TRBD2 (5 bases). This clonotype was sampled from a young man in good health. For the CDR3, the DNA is TGTGCCAGCAGTTTTTGGGCGGGCGAGCAGTACTTC. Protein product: CASSFWAGEQYF.